This T cell receptor beta chain came from a study of blood T cell repertoires in COVID-19. Study in general: The United States, Italy and Spain supplied acute and convalescent COVID-19 samples.

The method was immunoSEQ multiplex PCR; TCRdb's version includes in-frame clones alone and lacks a portion of them. This repertoire shows around 180,000 clones, around 89% found once; its top ten account for around a quarter. V shed 3 bases and J shed 4 bases, with 10 bases lying between them. CDR3 length: 14 residues. Per germline, CDR1 SEHNR and CDR2 FQNEAQ (reference sequence). The J gene is TRBJ1-5, the V gene TRBV7-9, with D uncertain. The TCR sequence derives from a man between 60 and 75 years old with acute or convalescent COVID-19. Sequencing was carried out using peripheral blood. The CDR3: CASSFGSGNQPQHF. The CDR3 DNA reads as TGTGCCAGCAGCTTCGGCTCCGGGAATCAGCCCCAGCATTTT.